Shown below are 13 T cell receptor beta chains from a single sample sequenced in a study of blood T cells in healthy people across ages. PCR was performed a second time for roughly 6 to 12 cycles using a sample-barcoded 5' primer and a J-beta primer mix. In TCRdb, the 5' RACE reads were re-called with MiXCR into one record per CDR3 protein. Found here are roughly 800,000 distinct CDR3 sequences, 20% to 30% of them singletons; the top ten hold about 3%. This sample was shared with a second study, whose subject was T cells of mothers and their children.

Sequenced: blood. These receptors were taken from a boy between 10 and 17 years old in good health.

The sample holds a few counts of this clonotype. J is TRBJ2-1 and V is TRBV6-5; D is possibly TRBD1 or TRBD2 (6 bases each). Trimming left V 7 bases short and J 1 base short, with 14 bases between. The CDR3 contains 15 residues. The germline V gene has CDR1 MNHEY and CDR2 SVGAGI. The CDR3 reads CASKMGGRSYNEQFF. DNA for the CDR3: TGTGCCAGCAAAATGGGGGGCCGGTCCTACAATGAGCAGTTCTTC.

This clonotype was counted between two and nine times. The chain couples TRBV9 to TRBJ2-5, with TRBD2 matching 11 bases. The trim removed 4 bases at V and 1 base at J, leaving 6 bases unmatched. Germline V gene sequence: CDR1 SGDLS, CDR2 YYNGEE. The length of the CDR3 is 16 residues. The CDR3 sequence: CASSSWGLAVQETQYF. The CDR3 DNA sequence: TGTGCCAGCAGCTCTTGGGGACTAGCGGTCCAAGAGACCCAGTACTTC.

In nucleotides, the CDR3 is TGTGCCAGTCCCCAGACTAGCGGCCTAGCCTACGAGCAGTACTTC. It is translated as CASPQTSGLAYEQYF. The rearrangement joins TRBV6-4 to TRBJ2-7; TRBD2 agrees at 9 bases. Trimming removed 9 bases from V and 2 bases from J; junction bases left unmatched: 11. Germline CDR1 is MRHNA and CDR2 is SNTAGT. The CDR3 sequence is 15 residues long.

This clonotype was counted between two and nine times. The chain joins TRBV4-1 to TRBJ2-4; 9 nucleotides align to TRBD1. The junction had 3 bases not matched to a gene; V was cut back by 2 bases and J by 4 bases. The germline V gene has CDR1 MGHRA and CDR2 YSYEKL. CDR3 length equals 15 residues. The CDR3 protein is CASSQPGTGKNIQYF. In DNA, the CDR3 is TGCGCCAGCAGCCAACCCGGGACAGGGAAAAACATTCAGTACTTC.

The chain is built from TRBV10-3 and TRBJ1-4, with D unclear. CDR1 and CDR2 (germline): ENHRY, SYGVKD. CDR3 size: 11 residues. V was clipped by 5 bases and J by 10 bases, with 8 bases between them. CDR3 DNA sequence: TGTGCCATCAGTTCCGCGGGAAAACTGTTTTTT. Translation gives CAISSAGKLFF.

The CDR3 reads CASADRRDEKLFF. The CDR3 region has the DNA TGCGCCAGCGCTGACAGGAGGGATGAAAAACTGTTTTTT. The rearrangement uses TRBV10-2 and TRBJ1-4, with D tentatively TRBD1 (6 bases). The CDR3 length is 13 residues. Per the germline V gene, CDR1 is WSHSY and CDR2 is SAAADI. The V and J ends lost 8 bases and 6 bases respectively, with 13 bases between them.

This clonotype was counted between two and nine times. The genes are TRBV10-3 and TRBJ2-7, with no clear D. Trimming left V 3 bases short and J 4 bases short, with 10 bases between. Germline CDR1 reads ENHRY; CDR2 reads SYGVKD. CDR3 length: 13 residues. CDR3 sequence reads: CAISDPRRYEQYF. The CDR3 DNA sequence: TGTGCCATCAGTGACCCCAGACGATACGAGCAGTACTTC.

There are a few counts of this clonotype. The V call is TRBV18, the J call TRBJ1-5; a weak D match, TRBD1 (6 bases). This CDR3 is built from 13 residues. Trimming left V 2 bases short and J 9 bases short, with 11 bases between. Germline CDR1 reads KGHSH; CDR2 reads LQKENI. The chain's CDR3 is CASSPGGLWPQHF. The CDR3 DNA sequence: TGTGCCAGCTCACCAGGGGGGCTGTGGCCCCAGCATTTT.

This clonotype was seen only a few times. The chain joins TRBV7-4 to TRBJ1-1; D uncertain. CDR3 length: 13 amino acids. Looked up from germline, CDR1 is SGHVT and CDR2 is SQSDAQ. Trimming cost V 5 bases and J 2 bases, with 9 bases left between them. CDR3 DNA: TGTGCCAGCAGCGCCTACAGTAACACTGAAGCTTTCTTT. It encodes CASSAYSNTEAFF.

The chain is built from TRBV6-6 and TRBJ1-2; tentatively, D is TRBD1 (5 bases). The V gene's germline CDR1 is MNHNY and CDR2 SVGAGI (reference sequence). This CDR3 comprises 10 residues. The V and J ends lost 8 bases and 6 bases respectively, with 7 bases between them. The CDR3 sequence: CASLGDGYTF. For the CDR3, the DNA is TGTGCCAGCTTAGGGGATGGCTACACCTTC.

In this sample, this clonotype turned up a few times. The junction departs from germline at one end; a sequencing error may be responsible. The V gene is TRBV11-3, the J gene TRBJ2-5; D unresolved. This CDR3 has 13 residues. Germline V lookup: CDR1 SGHNT, CDR2 YENEEA. The chain's CDR3 is CASSLDQQETQYF. The CDR3 nucleotides read TGTGCCAGCAGCCTAGACCAGCAAGAGACCCAGTACTTC.

As regards this clonotype: A read error may account for a junction end that differs from germline. The rearrangement uses TRBV5-1 and TRBJ2-5; no clear D. Per the germline V gene, CDR1 is SGHRS and CDR2 is YFSETQ. The CDR3 sequence is 13 residues long. The CDR3 bases are TGCGCCAGCAGCTTTGACTCCTACAATGAGCTGCTCTTC. This encodes CASSFDSYNELLF.

For this clonotype: The CDR3 ends on some other residue instead of the conserved phenylalanine or tryptophan, so this is likely a read error. The chain has TRBV27 and TRBJ2-5; 11 bases are a match to TRBD2. With the DNA end fitting TRBJ2-1 better, the J assignment may be wrong. The CDR3 extends over 14 amino acids. CDR1 and CDR2 (germline): MNHEY, SMNVEV (reference sequence). CDR3 in DNA: TGTGCCAGCAGTTTTAGCGGGGGGGCTTATGAGCAGTTCTTG. Its translation: CASSFSGGAYEQFL.